The present T cell receptor (beta chain) was sequenced within a study of control samples from healthy donors and cancer patients. The table came from immunoSEQ multiplex PCR; TCRdb's copy has only in-frame clones and leaves some out. The sample has some 200,000 clones; 80% to 95% are singletons. The CDR3 consists of 15 residues. Germline CDR1 reads LNHNV; CDR2 reads YYDKDF (reference sequence). Trimming at V came to 8 bases and at J to 5 bases, leaving 11 bases not matched to a gene. Sequencing input: blood. This sequence was found in a man aged 18 to 30 in good health. The V call is TRBV15, the J call TRBJ1-1; 10 bases align to TRBD1. CDR3 DNA sequence: TGTGCCACCCTAGACAGGGGGCGTGTAGGGACTGAAGCTTTCTTT. Its translation: CATLDRGRVGTEAFF.